These T cell receptor beta chains were read from a single sample in a study of cytomegalovirus exposure and HLA in healthy donors. The data were produced by immunoSEQ multiplex PCR, yet TCRdb's version contains in-frame clones alone and is incomplete. Of 120,000 or so clones listed, about 80% were seen once; the top ten hold under 3%. The sample consisted of PBMCs. These TCRs come from a woman in her sixties in good health and CMV-seropositive. The CDR3 runs from the conserved cysteine through the conserved F or W. The order of the fields is V gene, J gene, clone size, D gene, CDR3 DNA, CDR3 protein. The D gene is left open where the match is weak. For some rows the clone size is stated as once, few or many, or as a class when expanded; others skip it.

>TRBV5-6|TRBJ1-2|-|-
TGTGCCAGCAGGGATATGGGCAGGGCCGACTATGGCTACACCTTC
CASRDMGRADYGYTF
>TRBV6-1|TRBJ2-1|-|TRBD2
TGTGCCAGCTTAGGCAGCGGGACGCGGGGAGAGCAGTTCTTC
CASLGSGTRGEQFF
>TRBV19|TRBJ2-2|once|TRBD2
TGTGCCAGTAGTATAGTAGCGGGAGTGGCCGGGGAGCTGTTTTTT
CASSIVAGVAGELFF
>TRBV18|TRBJ2-7|-|TRBD1
TGTGCCAGCTCACCACGGACAGGGGGCTCCGGCTACGAGCAGTACTTC
CASSPRTGGSGYEQYF
>TRBV12-5|TRBJ2-3|once|-
TGTGCTAGTGGTTTGAGCAGGGTGGGTACGCAGTATTTT
CASGLSRVGTQYF
>TRBV7-6|TRBJ1-6|-|TRBD1
TGTGCCAGCAGCCTGAGTGGGACAGGGTTACGATCACCCCTCCACTTT
CASSLSGTGLRSPLHF
>TRBV7-6|TRBJ2-1|-|-
TGTGCCAGCAGACGCGGAGACCCCTACAATGAGCAGTTCTTC
CASRRGDPYNEQFF
>TRBV9|TRBJ2-5|-|-
TGTGCCAGCAGCGTCCAGGGTAGGGAGACCCAGTACTTC
CASSVQGRETQYF
>TRBV18|TRBJ2-7|few|TRBD2
TGTGCCAGCTCACCGGGACTAGTAAACTACGAGCAGTACTTC
CASSPGLVNYEQYF
>TRBV28|TRBJ2-3|once|-
TGTGCCAGCAGAGGGGGCTTCCGGGCGGGATACACAGATACGCAGTATTTT
CASRGGFRAGYTDTQYF
>TRBV5-1|TRBJ2-6|-|TRBD1
TGCGCCAGCAGCGTGTCGGGACAGAGCTCTGGGGCCAACGTCCTGACTTTC
CASSVSGQSSGANVLTF
>TRBV5-5|TRBJ1-3|-|-
TGTGCCAGCAGGGCCCTCCCGGGGTCTGGAAACACCATATATTTT
CASRALPGSGNTIYF
>TRBV2|TRBJ1-4|-|-
TGTGCCAGCAGGGCGAGACAGGCAACTAATGAAAAACTGTTTTTT
CASRARQATNEKLFF
>TRBV29-1|TRBJ1-1|-|TRBD1
TGCAGCGTCCGCCGGGACAGTAACACTGAAGCTTTCTTT
CSVRRDSNTEAFF
>TRBV7-6|TRBJ1-1|-|TRBD1
TGTGCCAGCAGCTACGACACAGGGGCGTTGAGGACTGAAGCTTTCTTT
CASSYDTGALRTEAFF
>TRBV5-4|TRBJ1-1|-|-
TGTGCCAGCAGCTTGGAAGGGGGACGTCGTGGAGCTTTCTTT
CASSLEGGRRGAFF
>TRBV29-1|TRBJ2-7|-|TRBD2
TGCAGCGCTTTGGGGGGGGAAGGGTACGAGCAGTACTTC
CSALGGEGYEQYF
>TRBV30|TRBJ2-1|-|-
TGTGCCTGGAGTGTACTTCTAGGGGGTGGGCAGTTCTTC
CAWSVLLGGGQFF
>TRBV30|TRBJ2-1|few|TRBD2
TGTGCCTGGAGGACTAGCGGCTCCTACAATGAGCAGTTCTTC
CAWRTSGSYNEQFF
>TRBV30|TRBJ1-3|once|-
TGTGCCTGGTGGCAGGGATCTGGAAACACCATATATTTT
CAWWQGSGNTIYF
>TRBV7-9|TRBJ2-1|-|-
TGTGCCAGCAGCTTAGGGAAACTTACCAGGGCCTACAATGAGCAGTTCTTC
CASSLGKLTRAYNEQFF
>TRBV4-2|TRBJ2-1|-|TRBD2
TGTGCCAGCAGCCAAGCGAGCGGGAGGACGGCCAATGAGCAGTTCTTC
CASSQASGRTANEQFF
>TRBV5-4|TRBJ2-7|-|-
TGTGCCAGCAGCTTACGCAGCTCCTACGAGCAGTACTTC
CASSLRSSYEQYF
>TRBV14|TRBJ2-7|-|-
TGTGCCAGCAGCCTCTATGGGGGGTACGAGCAGTACTTC
CASSLYGGYEQYF